Listed below are T cell receptor beta chains from one sample, sequenced in a study of shared clonotypes between healthy human individuals. Repertoires were generated with immunoSEQ multiplex PCR, while TCRdb's copy carries only in-frame clones and drops some. The table includes roughly 1,500,000 clones, under 99% detected once. Sequencing was performed on naive CD4+ T cells sorted from blood. Receptors were obtained from a man between 25 and 39 years old in good health. The CDR3 runs from the conserved cysteine through the conserved F or W.

>TRBJ2-7|14|TRBV25-1
CASRTSGSFYEQYF
>TRBJ1-1|14|TRBV10-2
CASRERGGDTEAFF
>TRBJ2-1|16|TRBV7-9
CASSFPLAVLGHEQFF
>TRBJ2-1|15|TRBV5-1
CASSPTATSAREQFF
>TRBJ2-5|14|TRBV11-3
CASSAMADQETQYF
>TRBJ2-1|14|TRBV27
CASSAVARNNEQFF
>TRBJ1-2|12|TRBV18
CASSPAERGYTF
>TRBJ2-5|15|TRBV28
CASSFGGHYQETQYF
>TRBJ2-7|14|TRBV5-4
CASSLKVGRGEQYF
>TRBJ2-2|14|TRBV10-3
CAISGTVNTGELFF
>TRBJ2-1|14|TRBV28
CASSLTYRSPGQFF
>TRBJ2-2|15|TRBV5-1
CASSFGGSYAGELFF
>TRBJ2-5|15|TRBV7-9
CASSLPGRTQETQYF
>TRBJ2-1|16|TRBV5-1
CASSLETSLIPNEQFF
>TRBJ2-7|15|TRBV27
CASSLLGRTSYEQYF
>TRBJ1-1|14|TRBV7-3
CASSFGGRVAEAFF
>TRBJ2-1|15|TRBV9
CASSVVTSPYNEQFF
>TRBJ1-4|11|TRBV28
CASSLREKLFF
>TRBJ2-1|16|TRBV5-1
CASSSGTSGVYNEQFF
>TRBJ2-1|14|TRBV9
CASSVTGTENEQFF
>TRBJ2-2|15|TRBV7-2
CASSTSGRNTGELFF
>TRBJ2-1|18|TRBV21-1
CASSKVGLGQGNANEQFF
>TRBJ1-5|14|TRBV9
CASSAGQRNQPQHF
>TRBJ1-4|14|TRBV2
CASSSELTNEKLFF
>TRBJ2-5|14|TRBV29-1
CSVAGQGVDKTQYF
>TRBJ2-3|15|TRBV5-4
CASSLTGISTDTQYF
>TRBJ2-1|12|TRBV2
CASSYQRNEQFF
>TRBJ1-2|15|TRBV18
CASSPGAGGERGYTF
>TRBJ2-6|18|TRBV9
CASSPRGQEETGANVLTF
>TRBJ2-5|15|TRBV30
CAWSRSEKIQETQYF
>TRBJ1-4|15|TRBV18
CASSSIISVGEKLFF
>TRBJ2-5|16|TRBV9
CASSSGQSTYQETQYF
>TRBJ1-5|16|TRBV30
CAWSLGQGFGDQPQHF
>TRBJ2-5|15|TRBV5-1
CASSLGADRFETQYF
>TRBJ1-2|14|TRBV18
CASSSTGGADGYTF
>TRBJ1-1|13|TRBV18
CASSPKPNTEAFF
>TRBJ1-4|15|TRBV15
CATSRLGQRNEKLFF
>TRBJ1-1|16|TRBV11-2
CASSIMTGGRGTEAFF
>TRBJ2-1|12|TRBV28
CASSLTGNEQFF
>TRBJ2-3|20|TRBV4-3
CASSRWQIKTGTTHTDTQYF
>TRBJ2-1|15|TRBV27
CASSFGLAVINEQFF
>TRBJ2-7|13|TRBV7-2
CASSKGQSYEQYF
>TRBJ2-3|16|TRBV28
CASSSPGLAYTDTQYF
>TRBJ2-7|13|TRBV28
CASRLGTDYEQYF
>TRBJ2-7|9|TRBV28
CASAYEQYF
>TRBJ1-2|16|TRBV5-4
CASTEGVRQGHYGYTF
>TRBJ1-1|13|TRBV5-1
CATSRDKNTEAFF
>TRBJ2-7|20|TRBV5-5
CASSLVGPGTSGRDSYEQYF
>TRBJ2-2|14|TRBV5-1
CASSSVQGAGELFF
>TRBJ2-2|19|TRBV15
CATNTNPGLAGSNTGELFF
>TRBJ2-3|14|TRBV9
CASSVTSMHDTQYF
>TRBJ2-7|18|TRBV27
CASQHGTSAQIGRYEQYF
>TRBJ2-7|14|TRBV5-1
CASSLAPGGYEQYF